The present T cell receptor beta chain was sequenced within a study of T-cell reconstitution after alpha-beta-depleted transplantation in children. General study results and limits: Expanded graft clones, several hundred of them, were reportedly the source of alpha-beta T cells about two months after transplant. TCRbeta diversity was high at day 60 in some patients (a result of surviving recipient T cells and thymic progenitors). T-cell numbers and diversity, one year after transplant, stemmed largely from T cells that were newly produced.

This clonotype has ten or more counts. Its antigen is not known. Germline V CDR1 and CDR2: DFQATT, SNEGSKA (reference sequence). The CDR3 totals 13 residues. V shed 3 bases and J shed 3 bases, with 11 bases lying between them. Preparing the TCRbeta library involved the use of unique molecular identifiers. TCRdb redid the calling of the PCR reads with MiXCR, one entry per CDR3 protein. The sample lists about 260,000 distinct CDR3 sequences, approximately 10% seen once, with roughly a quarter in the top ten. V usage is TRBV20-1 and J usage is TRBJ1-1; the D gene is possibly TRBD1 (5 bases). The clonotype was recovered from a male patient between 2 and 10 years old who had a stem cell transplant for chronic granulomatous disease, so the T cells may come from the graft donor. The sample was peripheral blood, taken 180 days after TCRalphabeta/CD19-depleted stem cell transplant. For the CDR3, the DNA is TGCAGTGCTAGCCCCGACAGAGACACTGAAGCTTTCTTT. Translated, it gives CSASPDRDTEAFF.